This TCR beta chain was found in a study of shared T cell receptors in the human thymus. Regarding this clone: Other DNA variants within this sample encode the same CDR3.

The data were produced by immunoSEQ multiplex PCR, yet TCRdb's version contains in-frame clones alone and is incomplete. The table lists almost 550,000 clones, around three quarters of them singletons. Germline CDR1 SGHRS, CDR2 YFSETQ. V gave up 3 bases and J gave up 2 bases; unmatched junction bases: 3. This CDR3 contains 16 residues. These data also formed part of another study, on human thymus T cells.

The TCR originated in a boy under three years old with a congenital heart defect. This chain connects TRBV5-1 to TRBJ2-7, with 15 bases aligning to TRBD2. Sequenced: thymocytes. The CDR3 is CASSSGLAGGPYEQYF. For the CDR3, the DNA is TGCGCCAGCAGCTCAGGACTAGCGGGAGGGCCCTACGAGCAGTACTTC.